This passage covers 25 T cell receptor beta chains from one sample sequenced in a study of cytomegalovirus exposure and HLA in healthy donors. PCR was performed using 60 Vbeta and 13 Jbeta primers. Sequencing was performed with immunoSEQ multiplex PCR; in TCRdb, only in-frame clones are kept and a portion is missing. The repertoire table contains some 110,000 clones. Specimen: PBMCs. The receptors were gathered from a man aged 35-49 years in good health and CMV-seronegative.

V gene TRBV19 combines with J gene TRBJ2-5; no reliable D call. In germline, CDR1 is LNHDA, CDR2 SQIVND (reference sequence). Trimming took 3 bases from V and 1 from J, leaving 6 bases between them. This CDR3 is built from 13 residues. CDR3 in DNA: TGTGCCAGTAGTATTCAGGCCCAAGAGACCCAGTACTTC. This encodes CASSIQAQETQYF.

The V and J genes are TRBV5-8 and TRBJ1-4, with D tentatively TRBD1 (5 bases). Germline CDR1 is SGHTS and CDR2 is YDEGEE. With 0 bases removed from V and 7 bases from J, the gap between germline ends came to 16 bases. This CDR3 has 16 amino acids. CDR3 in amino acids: CASSLAGDPGGEKLFF. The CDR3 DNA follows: TGTGCCAGCAGCTTGGCGGGGGATCCTGGTGGTGAAAAACTGTTTTTT.

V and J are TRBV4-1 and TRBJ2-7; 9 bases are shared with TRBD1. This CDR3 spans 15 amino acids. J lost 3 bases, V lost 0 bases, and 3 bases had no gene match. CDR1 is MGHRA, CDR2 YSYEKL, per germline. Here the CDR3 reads CASSQEDRGGYEQYF. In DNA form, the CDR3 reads TGCGCCAGCAGCCAAGAGGACAGGGGTGGCTACGAGCAGTACTTC.

The CDR3 DNA is TGTGCCTGGAGTCGCTCCTCAGGGGTAGAATCACCCCTCCACTTT. As protein: CAWSRSSGVESPLHF. J is TRBJ1-6 and V is TRBV30; a possible D gene is TRBD1 (6 bases). Trimming cost V 2 bases and J 10 bases, with 18 bases left between them. Germline CDR1 reads GTSNPN; CDR2 reads SVGIG (reference sequence). This CDR3 comprises 15 residues.

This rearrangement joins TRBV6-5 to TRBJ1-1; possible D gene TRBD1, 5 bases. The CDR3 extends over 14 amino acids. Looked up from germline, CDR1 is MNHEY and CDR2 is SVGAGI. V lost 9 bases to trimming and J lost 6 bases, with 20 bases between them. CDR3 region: CASRTDSRVPEAFF. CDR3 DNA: TGTGCCAGTCGAACAGACAGTCGGGTCCCTGAAGCTTTCTTT.

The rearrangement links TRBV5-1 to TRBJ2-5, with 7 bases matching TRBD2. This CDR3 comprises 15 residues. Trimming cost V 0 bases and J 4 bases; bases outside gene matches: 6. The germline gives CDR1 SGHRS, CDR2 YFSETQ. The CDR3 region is CASSLGGGSGETQYF. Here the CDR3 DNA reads TGCGCCAGCAGCTTGGGGGGCGGGAGCGGAGAGACCCAGTACTTC. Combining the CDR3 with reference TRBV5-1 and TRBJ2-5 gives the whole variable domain KAGVTQTPRYLIKTRGQQVTLSCSPISGHRSVSWYQQTPGQGLQFLFEYFSETQRNKGNFPGRFSGRQFSNSRSEMNVSTLELGDSALYLCASSLGGGSGETQYFGPGTRLLVL.

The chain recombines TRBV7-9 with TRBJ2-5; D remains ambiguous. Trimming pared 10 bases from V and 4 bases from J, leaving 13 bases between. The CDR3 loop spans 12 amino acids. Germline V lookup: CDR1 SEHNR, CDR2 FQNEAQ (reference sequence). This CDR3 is CAIDFELETQYF. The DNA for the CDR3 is TGTGCCATCGACTTTGAATTAGAGACCCAGTACTTC.

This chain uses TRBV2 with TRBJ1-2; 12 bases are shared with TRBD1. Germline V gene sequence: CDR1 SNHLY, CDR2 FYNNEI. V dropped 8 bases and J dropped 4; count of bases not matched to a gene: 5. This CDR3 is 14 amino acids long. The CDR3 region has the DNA TGTGCCAGCCCGGGACAGGGGGCTGGCTATGGCTACACCTTC. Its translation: CASPGQGAGYGYTF.

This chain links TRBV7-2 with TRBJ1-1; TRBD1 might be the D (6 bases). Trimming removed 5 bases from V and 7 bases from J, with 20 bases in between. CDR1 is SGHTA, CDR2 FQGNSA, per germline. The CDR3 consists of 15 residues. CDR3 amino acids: CASSPGASIKGEAFF. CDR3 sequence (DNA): TGTGCCAGCAGCCCAGGGGCTTCTATTAAAGGTGAAGCTTTCTTT.

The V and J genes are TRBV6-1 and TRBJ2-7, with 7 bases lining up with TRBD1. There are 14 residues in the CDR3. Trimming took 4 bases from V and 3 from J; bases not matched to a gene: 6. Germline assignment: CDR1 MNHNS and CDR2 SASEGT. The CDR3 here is CASSGPGQYYEQYF. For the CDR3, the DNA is TGTGCCAGCAGTGGGCCGGGACAGTACTACGAGCAGTACTTC.

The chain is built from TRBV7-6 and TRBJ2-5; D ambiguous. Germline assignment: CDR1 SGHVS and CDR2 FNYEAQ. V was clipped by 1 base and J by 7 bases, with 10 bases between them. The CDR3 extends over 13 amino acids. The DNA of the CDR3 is TGTGCCAGCAGCTTAGGGGCATTGTGGACCCAGTACTTC. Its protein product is CASSLGALWTQYF.

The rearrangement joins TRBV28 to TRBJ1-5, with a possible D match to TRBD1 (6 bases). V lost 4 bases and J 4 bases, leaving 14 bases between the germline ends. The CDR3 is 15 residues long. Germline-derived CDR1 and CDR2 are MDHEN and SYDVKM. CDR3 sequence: CASSSGNRANQPQHF. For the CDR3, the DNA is TGTGCCAGCAGTTCGGGGAACAGGGCTAATCAGCCCCAGCATTTT.

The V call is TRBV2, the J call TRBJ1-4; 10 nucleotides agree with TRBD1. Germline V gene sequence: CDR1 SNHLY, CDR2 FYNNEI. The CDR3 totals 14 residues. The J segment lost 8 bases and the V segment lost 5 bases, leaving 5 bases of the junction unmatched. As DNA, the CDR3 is TGTGCCAGCAGTTCCGGGACAGGGGACGAAAAACTGTTTTTT. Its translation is CASSSGTGDEKLFF.

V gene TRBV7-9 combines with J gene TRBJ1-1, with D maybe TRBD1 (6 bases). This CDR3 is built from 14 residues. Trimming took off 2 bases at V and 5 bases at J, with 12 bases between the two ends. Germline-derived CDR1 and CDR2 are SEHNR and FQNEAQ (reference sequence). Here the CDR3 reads CASSLPHRGTEAFF. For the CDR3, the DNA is TGTGCCAGCAGCTTACCACATAGGGGGACTGAAGCTTTCTTT.

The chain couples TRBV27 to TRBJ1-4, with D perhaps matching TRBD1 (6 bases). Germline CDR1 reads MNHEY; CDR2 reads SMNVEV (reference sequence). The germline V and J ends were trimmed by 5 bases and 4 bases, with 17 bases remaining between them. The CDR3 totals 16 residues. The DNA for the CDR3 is TGTGCCAGCAGTCGACTAACAGGGTCAGATAATGAAAAACTGTTTTTT. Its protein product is CASSRLTGSDNEKLFF.

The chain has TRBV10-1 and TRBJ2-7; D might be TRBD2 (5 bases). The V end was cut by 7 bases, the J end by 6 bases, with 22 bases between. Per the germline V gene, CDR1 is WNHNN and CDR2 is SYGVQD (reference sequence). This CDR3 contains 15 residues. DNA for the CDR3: TGCGCCAGCATAAACCCCCGGGGATTTAGGTTCGAGCAGTACTTC. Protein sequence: CASINPRGFRFEQYF.

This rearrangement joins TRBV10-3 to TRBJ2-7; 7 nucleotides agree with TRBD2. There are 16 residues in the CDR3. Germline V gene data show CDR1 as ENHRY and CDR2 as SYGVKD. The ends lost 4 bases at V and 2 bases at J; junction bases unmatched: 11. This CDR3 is CAISGQTAGTAYEQYF. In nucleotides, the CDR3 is TGTGCCATCAGTGGTCAGACAGCGGGGACGGCCTACGAGCAGTACTTC.

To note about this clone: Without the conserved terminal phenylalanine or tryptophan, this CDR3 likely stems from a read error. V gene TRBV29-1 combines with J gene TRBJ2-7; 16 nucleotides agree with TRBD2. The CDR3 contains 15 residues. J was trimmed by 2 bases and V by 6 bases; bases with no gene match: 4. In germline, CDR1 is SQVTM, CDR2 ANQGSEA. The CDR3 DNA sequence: TGCAGCGTCGGGACTAGCGGGAGGGGGCCCTACGAGCAGTACTCC. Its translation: CSVGTSGRGPYEQYS.

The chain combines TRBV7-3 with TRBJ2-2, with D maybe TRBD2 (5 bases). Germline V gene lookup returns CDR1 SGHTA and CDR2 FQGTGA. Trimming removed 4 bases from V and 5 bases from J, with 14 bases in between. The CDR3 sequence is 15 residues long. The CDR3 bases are TGTGCCAGCAGCTCTTACGGGCCGGGAACCGGGGAGCTGTTTTTT. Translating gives CASSSYGPGTGELFF. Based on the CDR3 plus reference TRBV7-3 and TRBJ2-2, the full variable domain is GAGVSQTPSNKVTEKGKYVELRCDPISGHTALYWYRQSLGQGPEFLIYFQGTGAADDSGLPNDRFFAVRPEGSVSTLKIQRTERGDSAVYLCASSSYGPGTGELFFGEGSRLTVL.

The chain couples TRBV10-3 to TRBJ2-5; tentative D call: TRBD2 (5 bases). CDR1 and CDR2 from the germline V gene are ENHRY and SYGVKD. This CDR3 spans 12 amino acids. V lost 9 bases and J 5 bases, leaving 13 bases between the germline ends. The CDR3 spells CAISEVRETQYF. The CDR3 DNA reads TGTGCCATATCGGAGGTCCGTGAGACCCAGTACTTC.

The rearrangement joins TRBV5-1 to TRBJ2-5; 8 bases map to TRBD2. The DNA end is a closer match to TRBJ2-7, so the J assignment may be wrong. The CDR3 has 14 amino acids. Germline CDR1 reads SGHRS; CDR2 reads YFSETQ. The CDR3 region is CASSWRGVPYEQYF. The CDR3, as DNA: TGCGCCAGCAGCTGGCGGGGGGTCCCCTACGAGCAGTACTTC.

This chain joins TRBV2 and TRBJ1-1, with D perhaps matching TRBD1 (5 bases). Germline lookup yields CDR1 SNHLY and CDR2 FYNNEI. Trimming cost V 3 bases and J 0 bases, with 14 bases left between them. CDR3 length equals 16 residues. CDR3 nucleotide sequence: TGTGCCAGCAGTGATGGGGGGGGAAAACTGAACACTGAAGCTTTCTTT. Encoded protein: CASSDGGGKLNTEAFF.

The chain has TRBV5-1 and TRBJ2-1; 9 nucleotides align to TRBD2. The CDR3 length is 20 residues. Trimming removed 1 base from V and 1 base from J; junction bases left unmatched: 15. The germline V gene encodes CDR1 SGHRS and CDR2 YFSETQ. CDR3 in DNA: TGCGCCAGCAGCTTGAGCCGAGTGGGTAGCGGGAGTAATTCCTACAATGAGCAGTTCTTC. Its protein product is CASSLSRVGSGSNSYNEQFF.

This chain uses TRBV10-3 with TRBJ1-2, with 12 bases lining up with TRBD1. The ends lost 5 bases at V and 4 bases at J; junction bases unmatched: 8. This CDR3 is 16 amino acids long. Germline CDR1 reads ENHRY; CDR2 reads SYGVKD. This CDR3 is CAISNLGTGGSYGYTF. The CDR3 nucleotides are TGTGCCATCAGTAACTTAGGGACAGGGGGCAGCTATGGCTACACCTTC.

CDR3 region: CASSPVGGDRNIQYF. The CDR3 DNA sequence: TGTGCCAGCAGCCCGGTCGGGGGGGATCGGAACATTCAGTACTTC. The chain employs TRBV6-5 and TRBJ2-4; 8 nucleotides match TRBD2. Germline V CDR1 and CDR2: MNHEY, SVGAGI. The CDR3 is 15 residues long. V lost 6 bases and J lost 7; bases outside the gene matches: 11.